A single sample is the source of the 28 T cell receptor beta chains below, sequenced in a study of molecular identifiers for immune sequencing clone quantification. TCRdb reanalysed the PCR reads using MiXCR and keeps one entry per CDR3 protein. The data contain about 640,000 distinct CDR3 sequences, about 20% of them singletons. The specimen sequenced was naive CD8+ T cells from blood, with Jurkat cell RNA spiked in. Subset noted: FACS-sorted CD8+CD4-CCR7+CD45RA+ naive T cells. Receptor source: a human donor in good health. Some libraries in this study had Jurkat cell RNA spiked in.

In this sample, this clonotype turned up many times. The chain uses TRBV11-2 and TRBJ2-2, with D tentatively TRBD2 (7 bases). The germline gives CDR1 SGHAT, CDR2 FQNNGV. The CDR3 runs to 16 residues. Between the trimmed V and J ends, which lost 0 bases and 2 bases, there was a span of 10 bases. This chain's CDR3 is CASSLDPGGNTGELFF. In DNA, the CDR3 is TGTGCCAGCAGCTTAGATCCGGGGGGCAACACCGGGGAGCTGTTTTTT. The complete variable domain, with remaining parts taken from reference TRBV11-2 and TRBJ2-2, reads EAGVAQSPRYKIIEKRQSVAFWCNPISGHATLYWYQQILGQGPKLLIQFQNNGVVDDSQLPKDRFSAERLKGVDSTLKIQPAKLEDSAVYLCASSLDPGGNTGELFFGEGSRLTVL.

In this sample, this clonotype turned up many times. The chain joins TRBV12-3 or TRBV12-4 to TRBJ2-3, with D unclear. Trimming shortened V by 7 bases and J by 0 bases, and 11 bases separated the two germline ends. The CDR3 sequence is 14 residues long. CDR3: CASTPQVSTDTQYF. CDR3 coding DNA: TGTGCCAGCACCCCACAAGTTAGCACAGATACGCAGTATTTT.

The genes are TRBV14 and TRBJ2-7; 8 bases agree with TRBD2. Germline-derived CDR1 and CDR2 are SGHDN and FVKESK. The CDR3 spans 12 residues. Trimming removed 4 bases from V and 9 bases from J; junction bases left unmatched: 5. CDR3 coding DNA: TGTGCCAGCAGCCCCTACGGGGGGGTGCAGTACTTC. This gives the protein CASSPYGGVQYF.

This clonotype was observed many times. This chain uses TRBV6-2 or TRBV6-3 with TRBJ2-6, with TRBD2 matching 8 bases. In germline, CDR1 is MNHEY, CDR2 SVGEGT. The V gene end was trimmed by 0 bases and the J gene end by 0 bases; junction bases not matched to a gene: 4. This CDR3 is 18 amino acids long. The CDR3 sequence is CASSYSIAGNSGANVLTF. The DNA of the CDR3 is TGTGCCAGCAGTTACTCGATAGCGGGGAACTCTGGGGCCAACGTCCTGACTTTC.

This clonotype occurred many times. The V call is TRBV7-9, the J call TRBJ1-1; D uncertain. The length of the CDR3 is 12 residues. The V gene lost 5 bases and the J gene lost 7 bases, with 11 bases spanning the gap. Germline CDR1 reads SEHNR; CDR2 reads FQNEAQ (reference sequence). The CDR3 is CASSPQRVEAFF. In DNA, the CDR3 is TGTGCCAGCAGCCCTCAGCGGGTTGAAGCTTTCTTT. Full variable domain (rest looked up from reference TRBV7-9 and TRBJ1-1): DTGVSQNPRHKITKRGQNVTFRCDPISEHNRLYWYRQTLGQGPEFLTYFQNEAQLEKSRLLSDRFSAERPKGSFSTLEIQRTEQGDSAMYLCASSPQRVEAFFGQGTRLTVV.

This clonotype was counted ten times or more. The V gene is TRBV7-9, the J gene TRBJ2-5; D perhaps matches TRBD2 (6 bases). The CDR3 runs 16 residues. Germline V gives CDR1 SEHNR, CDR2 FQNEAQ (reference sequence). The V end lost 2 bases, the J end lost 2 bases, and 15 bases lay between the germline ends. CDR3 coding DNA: TGTGCCAGCAGCTTAATATCGGCGGGACGGCAAGAGACCCAGTACTTC. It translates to CASSLISAGRQETQYF.

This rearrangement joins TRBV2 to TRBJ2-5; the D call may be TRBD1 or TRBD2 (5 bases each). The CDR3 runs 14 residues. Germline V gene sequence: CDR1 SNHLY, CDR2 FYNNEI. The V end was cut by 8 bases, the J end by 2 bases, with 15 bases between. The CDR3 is CASALWDLQETQYF. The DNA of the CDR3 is TGTGCCAGCGCCCTTTGGGACCTTCAAGAGACCCAGTACTTC.

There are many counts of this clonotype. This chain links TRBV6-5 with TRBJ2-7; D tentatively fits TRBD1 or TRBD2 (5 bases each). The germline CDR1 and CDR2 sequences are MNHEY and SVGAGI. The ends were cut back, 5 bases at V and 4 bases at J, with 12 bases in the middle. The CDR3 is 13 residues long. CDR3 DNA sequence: TGTGCCAGCAGTCAGTCAGAGGGGTACGAGCAGTACTTC. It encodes CASSQSEGYEQYF.

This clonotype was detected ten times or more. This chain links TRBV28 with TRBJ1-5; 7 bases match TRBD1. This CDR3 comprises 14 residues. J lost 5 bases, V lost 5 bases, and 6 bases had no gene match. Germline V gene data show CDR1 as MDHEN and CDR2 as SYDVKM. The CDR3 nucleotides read TGTGCCAGCAGTCCCCGGACAGGCGATCAGCCCCAGCATTTT. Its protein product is CASSPRTGDQPQHF.

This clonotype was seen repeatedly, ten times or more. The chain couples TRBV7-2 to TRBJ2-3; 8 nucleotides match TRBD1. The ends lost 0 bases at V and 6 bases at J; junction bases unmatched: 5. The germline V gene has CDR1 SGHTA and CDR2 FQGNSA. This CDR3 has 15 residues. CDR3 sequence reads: CASSLAEGQVDTQYF. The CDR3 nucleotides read TGTGCCAGCAGCTTAGCGGAGGGACAGGTCGATACGCAGTATTTT.

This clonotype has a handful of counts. The CDR3 nucleotides read TGTGCCAGCAGCTTCAGTCCTTCCCACGAGCAGTACTTC. It translates to CASSFSPSHEQYF. The gene calls are TRBV5-6 and TRBJ2-7; D not resolved. Germline V gene data show CDR1 as SGHDT and CDR2 as YYEEEE. This CDR3 contains 13 residues. Trimming pared 2 bases from V and 5 bases from J, leaving 11 bases between.

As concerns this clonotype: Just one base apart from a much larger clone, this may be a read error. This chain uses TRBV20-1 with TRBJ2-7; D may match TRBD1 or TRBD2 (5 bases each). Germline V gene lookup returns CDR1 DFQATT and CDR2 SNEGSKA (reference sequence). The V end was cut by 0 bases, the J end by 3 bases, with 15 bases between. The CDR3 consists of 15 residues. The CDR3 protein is CSARETRDRNYEQYF. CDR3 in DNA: TGCAGTGCTAGAGAGACCCGGGACCGAAACTACGAGCAGTACTTC.

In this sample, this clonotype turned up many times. The CDR3 protein is CSARKRDTTYEQYF. In nucleotides, the CDR3 is TGCAGTGCTAGAAAGCGGGATACGACCTACGAGCAGTACTTC. The chain has TRBV20-1 and TRBJ2-7, with TRBD2 matching over 7 bases. V lost 2 bases and J lost 2; bases outside the gene matches: 6. This CDR3 contains 14 residues. Germline V gene sequence: CDR1 DFQATT, CDR2 SNEGSKA (reference sequence).

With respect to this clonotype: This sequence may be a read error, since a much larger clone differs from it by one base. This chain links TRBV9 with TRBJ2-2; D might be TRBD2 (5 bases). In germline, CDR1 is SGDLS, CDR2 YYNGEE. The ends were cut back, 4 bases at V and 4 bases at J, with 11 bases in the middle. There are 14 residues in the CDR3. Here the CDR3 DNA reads TGTGCCAGCAGCCGACCCACTAGCACCGGGGAGCTGTTTTTT. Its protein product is CASSRPTSTGELFF.

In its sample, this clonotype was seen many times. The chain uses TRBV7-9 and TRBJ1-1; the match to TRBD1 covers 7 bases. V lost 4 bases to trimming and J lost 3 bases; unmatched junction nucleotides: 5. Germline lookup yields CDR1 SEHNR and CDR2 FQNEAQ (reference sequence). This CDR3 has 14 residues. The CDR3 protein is CASSYQQGYTEAFF. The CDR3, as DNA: TGTGCCAGCAGCTACCAACAGGGGTACACTGAAGCTTTCTTT.

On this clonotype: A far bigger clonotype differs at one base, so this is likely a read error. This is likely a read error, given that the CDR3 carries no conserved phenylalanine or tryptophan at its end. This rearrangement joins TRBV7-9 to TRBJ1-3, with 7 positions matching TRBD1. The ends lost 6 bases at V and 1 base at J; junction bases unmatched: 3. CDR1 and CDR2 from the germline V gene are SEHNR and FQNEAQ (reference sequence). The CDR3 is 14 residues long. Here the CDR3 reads CASSPGGSGNTIYS. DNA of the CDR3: TGTGCCAGCAGTCCAGGGGGATCTGGAAACACCATATATTCT.

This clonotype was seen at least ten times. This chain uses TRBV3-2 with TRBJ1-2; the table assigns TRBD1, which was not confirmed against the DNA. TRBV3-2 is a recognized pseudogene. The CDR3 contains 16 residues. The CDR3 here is CASSHRPGQGARGYTF. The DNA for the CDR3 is TGTGCCAGCAGCCACAGACCGGGACAGGGGGCGCGGGGCTACACCTTC.

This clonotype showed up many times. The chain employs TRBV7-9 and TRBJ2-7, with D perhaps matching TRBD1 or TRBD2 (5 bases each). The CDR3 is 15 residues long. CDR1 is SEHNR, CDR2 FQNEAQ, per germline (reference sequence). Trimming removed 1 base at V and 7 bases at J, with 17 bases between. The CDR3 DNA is TGTGCCAGCAGCTTAGGCTGGGGCCCCACGGGAGAGCAGTACTTC. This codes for CASSLGWGPTGEQYF.

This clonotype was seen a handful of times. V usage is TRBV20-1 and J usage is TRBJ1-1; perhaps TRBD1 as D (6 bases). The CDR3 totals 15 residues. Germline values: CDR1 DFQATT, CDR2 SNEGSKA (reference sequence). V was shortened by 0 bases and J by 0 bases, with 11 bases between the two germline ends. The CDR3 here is CSARDSRGLNTEAFF. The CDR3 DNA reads TGCAGTGCTAGAGATTCCCGGGGGCTGAACACTGAAGCTTTCTTT.

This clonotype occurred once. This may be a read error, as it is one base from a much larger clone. The CDR3 is CASSSRAGPYTEAFF. For the CDR3, the DNA is TGTGCCAGCAGCTCTAGGGCAGGGCCTTACACTGAAGCTTTCTTT. This rearrangement joins TRBV7-3 to TRBJ1-1, with D possibly matching TRBD1 (5 bases). In germline, CDR1 is SGHTA, CDR2 FQGTGA. The V and J ends lost 4 bases and 3 bases respectively, with 15 bases between them. This CDR3 is 15 amino acids long.

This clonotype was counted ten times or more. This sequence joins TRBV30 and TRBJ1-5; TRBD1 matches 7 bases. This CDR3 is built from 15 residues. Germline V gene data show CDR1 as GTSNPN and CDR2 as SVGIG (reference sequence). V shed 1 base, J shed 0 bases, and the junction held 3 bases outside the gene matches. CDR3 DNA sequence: TGTGCCTGGAGTGAGGGGGCAAATAGCAATCAGCCCCAGCATTTT. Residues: CAWSEGANSNQPQHF.

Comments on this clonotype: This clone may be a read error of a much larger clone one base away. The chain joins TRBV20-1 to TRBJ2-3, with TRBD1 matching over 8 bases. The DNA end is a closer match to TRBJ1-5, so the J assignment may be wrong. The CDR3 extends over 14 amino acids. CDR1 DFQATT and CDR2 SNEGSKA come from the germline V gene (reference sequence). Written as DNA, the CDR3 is TGCAGTGCTACGGACAGGGAGATCACAGATACGCAGCATTTT. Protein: CSATDREITDTQHF.

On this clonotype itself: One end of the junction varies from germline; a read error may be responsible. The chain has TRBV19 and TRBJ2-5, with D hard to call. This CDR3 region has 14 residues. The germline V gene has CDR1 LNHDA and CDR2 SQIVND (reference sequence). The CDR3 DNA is TGTGCCAGTAGTTATTGGGGTGGCCAAGGGACCCAGTACTTC. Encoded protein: CASSYWGGQGTQYF.

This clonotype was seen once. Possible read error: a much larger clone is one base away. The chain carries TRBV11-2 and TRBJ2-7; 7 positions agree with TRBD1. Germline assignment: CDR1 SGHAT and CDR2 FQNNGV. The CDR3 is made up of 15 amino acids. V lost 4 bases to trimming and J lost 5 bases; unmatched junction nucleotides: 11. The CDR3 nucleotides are TGTGCCAGCAGCTCAGATGGGACAGTTTCCCACGAGCAGTACTTC. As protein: CASSSDGTVSHEQYF.

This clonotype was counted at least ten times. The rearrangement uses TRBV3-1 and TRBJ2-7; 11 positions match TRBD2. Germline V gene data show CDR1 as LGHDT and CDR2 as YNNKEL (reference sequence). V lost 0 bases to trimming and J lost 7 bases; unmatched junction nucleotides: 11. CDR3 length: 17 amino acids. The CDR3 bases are TGTGCCAGCAGCCAAGATTTCCTAGCGGGAGGCCCACCGGAGCAGTACTTC. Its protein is CASSQDFLAGGPPEQYF.

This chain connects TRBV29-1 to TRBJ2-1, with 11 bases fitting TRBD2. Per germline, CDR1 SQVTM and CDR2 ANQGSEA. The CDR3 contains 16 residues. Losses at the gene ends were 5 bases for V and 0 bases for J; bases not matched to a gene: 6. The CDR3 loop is CSVLGLADRSYNEQFF. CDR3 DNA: TGCAGCGTTCTGGGACTAGCGGACCGCTCCTACAATGAGCAGTTCTTC.

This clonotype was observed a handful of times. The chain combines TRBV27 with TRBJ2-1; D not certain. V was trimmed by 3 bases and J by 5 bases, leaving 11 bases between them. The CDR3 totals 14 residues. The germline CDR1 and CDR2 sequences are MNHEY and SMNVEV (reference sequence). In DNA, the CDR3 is TGTGCCAGCAGTTTGAGCGTTTGGGACAATGAGCAGTTCTTC. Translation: CASSLSVWDNEQFF.

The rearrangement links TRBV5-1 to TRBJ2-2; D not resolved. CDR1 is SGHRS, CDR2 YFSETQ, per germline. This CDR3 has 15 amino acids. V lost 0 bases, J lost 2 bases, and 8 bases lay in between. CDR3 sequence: CASSLVAQNTGELFF. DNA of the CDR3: TGCGCCAGCAGCTTGGTGGCGCAAAACACCGGGGAGCTGTTTTTT. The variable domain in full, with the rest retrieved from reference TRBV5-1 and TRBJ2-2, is KAGVTQTPRYLIKTRGQQVTLSCSPISGHRSVSWYQQTPGQGLQFLFEYFSETQRNKGNFPGRFSGRQFSNSRSEMNVSTLELGDSALYLCASSLVAQNTGELFFGEGSRLTVL.